This TCR beta chain is drawn from a study of T cells in Graves' hyperthyroidism and ophthalmopathy. Amplified regions were TCR beta CDR3 sequences from RNA transcripts. Using the HTBI primer set, a first-round RT-PCR was run on the TCR CDR3. TCRdb re-called the multiplex PCR reads with MiXCR, one entry per CDR3 protein. The top ten clones hold around 29% of a sample with around 760,000 distinct CDR3 sequences, approximately 40% of them seen once. This clonotype was observed many times. It was considered stable Graves' hyperthyroidism when ophthalmopathy did not progress within 18 months. Lactation, pregnancy, other autoimmune disease or uncontrolled infection excluded patients. Trimming took off 5 bases at V and 6 bases at J, with 16 bases between the two ends. CDR3 length equals 15 residues. Per the germline V gene, CDR1 is MGHDK and CDR2 is SYGVNS.

The specimen sequenced was blood. The TCR comes from a woman in her thirties or forties with Graves' hyperthyroidism. The J gene is TRBJ1-4, the V gene TRBV25-1; a possible D gene is TRBD1 (6 bases). This chain's CDR3 is CASSRGQDSHEKLFF. The CDR3 coding sequence is TGTGCCAGCAGTCGAGGGCAGGACAGCCATGAAAAACTGTTTTTT.